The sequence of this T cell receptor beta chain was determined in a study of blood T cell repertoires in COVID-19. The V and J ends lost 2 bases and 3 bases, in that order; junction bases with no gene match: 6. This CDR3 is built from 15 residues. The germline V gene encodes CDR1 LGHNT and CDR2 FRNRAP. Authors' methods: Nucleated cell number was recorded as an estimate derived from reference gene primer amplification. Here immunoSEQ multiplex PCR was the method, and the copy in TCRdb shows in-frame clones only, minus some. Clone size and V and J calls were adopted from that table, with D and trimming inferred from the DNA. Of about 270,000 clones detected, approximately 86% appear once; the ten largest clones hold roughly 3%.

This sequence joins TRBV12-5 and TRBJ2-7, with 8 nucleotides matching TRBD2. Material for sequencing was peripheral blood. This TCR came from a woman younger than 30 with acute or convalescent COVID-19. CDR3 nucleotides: TGTGCTAGTGGTTTGCCGCGACTAGCGAGCTACGAGCAGTACTTC. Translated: CASGLPRLASYEQYF. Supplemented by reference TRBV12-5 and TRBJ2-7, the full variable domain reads DARVTQTPRHKVTEMGQEVTMRCQPILGHNTVFWYRQTMMQGLELLAYFRNRAPLDDSGMPKDRFSAEMPDATLATLKIQPSEPRDSAVYFCASGLPRLASYEQYFGPGTRLTVT.